What follows are 8 T cell receptor beta chains derived from one specimen sequenced in a study of OX40 agonist ivuxolimab in advanced cancers. The data were produced by immunoSEQ multiplex PCR, yet TCRdb's version contains in-frame clones alone and is incomplete. This table holds over 85,000 clones, 90% to 95% found once. The source material was CD4+ or CD8+ T cells sorted from blood, sampled in a trial of the OX40 agonist ivuxolimab. The receptors come from an adult with an advanced solid tumor such as melanoma, head and neck, liver or kidney cancer.

This rearrangement joins TRBV6-1 to TRBJ2-6; D is undetermined. With 8 bases removed from V and 0 bases from J, the gap between germline ends came to 11 bases. This CDR3 is built from 15 residues. Germline V lookup: CDR1 MNHNS, CDR2 SASEGT. The CDR3 coding sequence is TGTGCCAGCGGTTCGGGCCACTCTGGGGCCAACGTCCTGACTTTC. Its translation is CASGSGHSGANVLTF.

This rearrangement joins TRBV21-1 to TRBJ2-7. TRBV21-1 is a listed pseudogene. CDR3 length: 15 residues. The CDR3 DNA reads as TGTGCCAGCAGCAAAGAACTAGGGGGGTCCTACGAGCAGTACTTC. It codes for CASSKELGGSYEQYF.

This rearrangement joins TRBV11-3 to TRBJ2-1; 7 bases align to TRBD1. This CDR3 contains 13 residues. Per the germline V gene, CDR1 is SGHNT and CDR2 is YENEEA. J lost 7 bases, V lost 6 bases, and 6 bases had no gene match. The CDR3 here is CASSVDRRNEQFF. The CDR3 nucleotides are TGTGCCAGCAGTGTGGACAGGAGGAATGAGCAGTTCTTC.

The rearrangement links TRBV6-6 to TRBJ1-1, with D unresolved. The CDR3 runs to 13 residues. Trimming removed 0 bases from V and 5 bases from J, with 7 bases in between. The germline V gene encodes CDR1 MNHNY and CDR2 SVGAGI (reference sequence). In DNA, the CDR3 is TGTGCCAGCAGTTACTCGACTAAAACTGAAGCTTTCTTT. Translated: CASSYSTKTEAFF.

This clone was detected a few times. This sequence joins TRBV15 and TRBJ2-7; the D is unclear. This CDR3 has 13 amino acids. Germline V gene sequence: CDR1 LNHNV, CDR2 YYDKDF (reference sequence). V shed 0 bases and J shed 0 bases, with 3 bases lying between them. CDR3 sequence: CATSRDPSYEQYF. The CDR3 DNA follows: TGTGCCACCAGCAGAGATCCCTCCTACGAGCAGTACTTC.

This sequence joins TRBV7-2 and TRBJ2-7; D uncertain. CDR1 is SGHTA, CDR2 FQGNSA, per germline. The V gene lost 3 bases and the J gene lost 0 bases, with 9 bases spanning the gap. This CDR3 comprises 14 residues. CDR3 sequence (DNA): TGTGCCAGCAGCTTCTTCCAGAACTCCTACGAGCAGTACTTC. This codes for CASSFFQNSYEQYF.

The chain is built from TRBV6-6 and TRBJ1-1, with D maybe TRBD1 (6 bases). Trimming cost V 5 bases and J 4 bases, with 11 bases left between them. The CDR3 loop spans 13 amino acids. From germline, CDR1 is MNHNY and CDR2 SVGAGI (reference sequence). This CDR3 is CASSLQGFTEAFF. The CDR3 region has the DNA TGTGCCAGCAGTCTACAGGGTTTCACTGAAGCTTTCTTT.

The genes are TRBV7-9 and TRBJ2-2; the D gene is possibly TRBD2 (7 bases). Germline assignment: CDR1 SEHNR and CDR2 FQNEAQ (reference sequence). Trimming took 0 bases from V and 6 from J, leaving 8 bases between them. This CDR3 spans 14 amino acids. The CDR3 reads CASSLAGGPGELFF. The CDR3 coding sequence is TGTGCCAGCAGCTTAGCCGGGGGGCCCGGGGAGCTGTTTTTT.